The following is a T cell receptor beta chain sequence with its context. The CDR3 runs to 15 residues. CDR1 and CDR2 (germline): MNHEY, SVGEGT. V lost 6 bases, J lost 0 bases, and 2 bases stayed unmatched. These data belong to a study of T cells after yellow fever vaccination. Universal primer sites and UMIs were introduced during 5'RACE template-switching synthesis of TCR cDNA. TCRdb ran MiXCR on the 5' RACE reads and lists one entry per CDR3 protein. The table includes 350,000 to 450,000 distinct CDR3 sequences, 18% detected once. The chain has TRBV6-2 or TRBV6-3 and TRBJ2-6; 7 nucleotides agree with TRBD1. The material was PBMCs, obtained before the yellow fever booster vaccination. The receptor comes from a man between 18 and 29 years old who received the YFV17D yellow fever vaccine. CDR3 loop: CASRDRISGANVLTF. As DNA, the CDR3 is TGTGCCAGCAGGGACAGGATCTCTGGGGCCAACGTCCTGACTTTC.